Shown below are 17 T cell receptor beta chains from a single sample sequenced in a study of cytomegalovirus exposure and HLA in healthy donors. The PCR employed 60 Vbeta primers together with 13 Jbeta primers. Profiling relied on immunoSEQ multiplex PCR, and the TCRdb table lists in-frame clones only, not all of them. The repertoire includes some 150,000 clones, approximately 87% of them detected once, and 5.2% sits in the top ten. The sequenced material came from PBMCs. These receptors originate from a woman in her 30s in good health and CMV-seronegative.

The table lists this clone with a few counts. The rearrangement uses TRBV19 and TRBJ1-1, with TRBD1 matching 8 bases. CDR1 LNHDA and CDR2 SQIVND come from the germline V gene (reference sequence). The CDR3 contains 13 residues. The V segment lost 5 bases and the J segment 5 bases; nucleotides outside the gene matches: 4. In DNA, the CDR3 is TGTGCCAGTAGTTCAGGGGGCTGGACTGAAGCTTTCTTT. Its protein is CASSSGGWTEAFF.

This chain connects TRBV5-6 to TRBJ1-4, with a tentative D call TRBD1 (6 bases). The CDR3 covers 14 residues. V lost 1 base to trimming and J lost 2 bases, with 6 bases between them. Germline V gene sequence: CDR1 SGHDT, CDR2 YYEEEE. The CDR3 DNA reads TGTGCCAGCAGCTTGACAGGGACTAATGAAAAACTGTTTTTT. Amino acids: CASSLTGTNEKLFF.

This sequence joins TRBV5-1 and TRBJ2-3; 7 bases align to TRBD1. V was clipped by 0 bases and J by 11 bases; unmatched bases: 3. The length of the CDR3 is 12 residues. Germline CDR1 and CDR2: SGHRS and YFSETQ. CDR3 protein: CASSLEGQRQYF. Written as DNA, the CDR3 is TGCGCCAGCAGCTTGGAGGGACAGCGGCAGTATTTT.

This clone was seen just once. The CDR3 protein is CASSQDFTVHSGNTIYF. CDR3 DNA sequence: TGTGCCAGCAGCCAAGATTTTACGGTGCATTCTGGAAACACCATATATTTT. V is TRBV4-2 and J is TRBJ1-3, with D hard to call. The V end was cut by 0 bases, the J end by 1 base, with 13 bases between. The germline V gene has CDR1 LGHNA and CDR2 YNFKEQ. The CDR3 spans 17 residues.

V is TRBV30 and J is TRBJ1-2, with 7 nucleotides matching TRBD1. The germline V gene has CDR1 GTSNPN and CDR2 SVGIG (reference sequence). This CDR3 has 14 residues. Losses at the gene ends were 3 bases for V and 0 bases for J; bases not matched to a gene: 4. CDR3: CAWRGGQTNYGYTF. The CDR3 bases are TGTGCCTGGAGAGGGGGACAGACTAACTATGGCTACACCTTC.

The chain is built from TRBV28 and TRBJ2-7; 11 positions agree with TRBD2. The CDR3 is 15 residues long. The germline V gene has CDR1 MDHEN and CDR2 SYDVKM. With 2 bases clipped from V and 6 bases from J, the junction kept 6 bases outside the gene matches. CDR3 coding DNA: TGTGCCAGCAGTTTAGCCGGGACTAGCGGAGGCGAGCAGTACTTC. Translation: CASSLAGTSGGEQYF. The full variable domain, completed using reference TRBV28 and TRBJ2-7, is DVKVTQSSRYLVKRTGEKVFLECVQDMDHENMFWYRQDPGLGLRLIYFSYDVKMKEKGDIPEGYSVSREKKERFSLILESASTNQTSMYLCASSLAGTSGGEQYFGPGTRLTVT.

The V and J genes are TRBV7-2 and TRBJ1-1, with D unresolved. The V and J ends lost 5 bases and 3 bases respectively, with 19 bases between them. The CDR3 length is 16 residues. Looked up from germline, CDR1 is SGHTA and CDR2 is FQGNSA. The CDR3 spells CASSAPGSTRDTEAFF. In nucleotides, the CDR3 is TGTGCCAGCAGCGCCCCCGGGAGCACTAGGGACACTGAAGCTTTCTTT.

The chain combines TRBV10-2 with TRBJ1-1; TRBD1 aligns across 7 bases. Germline CDR1 WSHSY, CDR2 SAAADI. This CDR3 has 15 residues. The junction had 6 bases not matched to a gene; V was cut back by 5 bases and J by 0 bases. The chain's CDR3 is CASSRGQTMNTEAFF. The CDR3 nucleotides read TGCGCCAGCAGTCGGGGACAGACGATGAACACTGAAGCTTTCTTT.

This chain connects TRBV7-2 to TRBJ2-3; 9 bases are a match to TRBD2. The CDR3 has 13 amino acids. CDR1 is SGHTA and CDR2 is FQGNSA in the germline V gene. CDR3 sequence reads: CAAGGRVTDTQYF. CDR3 DNA: TGTGCTGCCGGCGGGAGGGTCACAGATACGCAGTATTTT.

Regarding this clone: At one of its ends the junction is not consistent with the germline gene, which may arise from a read error. The chain joins TRBV29-1 to TRBJ1-2; 10 nucleotides line up with TRBD1. Germline V gene lookup returns CDR1 SQVTM and CDR2 ANQGSEA. The CDR3 has 13 residues. In nucleotides, the CDR3 is TGCGGCGTTGCGGACAGGGGGAACTATGGCTACACCTTC. This gives the protein CGVADRGNYGYTF.

The J gene is TRBJ2-1, the V gene TRBV5-4; a possible D gene is TRBD2 (6 bases). The V gene's germline CDR1 is SGHNT and CDR2 YYREEE (reference sequence). The CDR3 spans 14 residues. V dropped 4 bases and J dropped 10 bases, with 18 bases sitting between them. DNA of the CDR3: TGTGCCAGCAGCCTTGGTTGGGGGGAGCGGGAGCAGTTCTTC. Translation gives CASSLGWGEREQFF. The full variable domain, in which reference TRBV5-4 and TRBJ2-1 provide the parts outside the CDR3, is ETGVTQSPTHLIKTRGQQVTLRCSSQSGHNTVSWYQQALGQGPQFIFQYYREEENGRGNFPPRFSGLQFPNYSSELNVNALELDDSALYLCASSLGWGEREQFFGPGTRLTVL.

This rearrangement joins TRBV18 to TRBJ1-2; D remains ambiguous. This CDR3 has 15 residues. The V and J ends lost 3 bases and 5 bases respectively, with 16 bases between them. Per the germline V gene, CDR1 is KGHSH and CDR2 is LQKENI. In DNA form, the CDR3 reads TGTGCCAGCTCACCCTCTAGGGAGACGGTTTATGGCTACACCTTC. Residues: CASSPSRETVYGYTF.

The gene calls are TRBV7-9 and TRBJ2-5, with 8 bases that match TRBD1. The CDR3 consists of 15 residues. Germline lookup yields CDR1 SEHNR and CDR2 FQNEAQ (reference sequence). The J segment lost 2 bases and the V segment lost 6 bases, leaving 8 bases of the junction unmatched. The CDR3 loop reads CASRWRTGTQETQYF. The CDR3 nucleotides are TGTGCCAGCAGGTGGCGGACAGGGACTCAAGAGACCCAGTACTTC.

The chain has TRBV4-3 and TRBJ2-4, with TRBD2 matching over 7 bases. Trimming cost V 0 bases and J 8 bases; bases outside gene matches: 7. The CDR3 runs to 15 residues. Germline V gene sequence: CDR1 LGHNA, CDR2 YSLEER. CDR3 loop: CASSQDPIRGDIQYF. CDR3 nucleotide sequence: TGCGCCAGCAGCCAAGACCCTATTCGGGGGGACATTCAGTACTTC.

In its sample, this clone was seen a few times. This chain connects TRBV7-2 to TRBJ1-3; D unclear. Germline CDR1 SGHTA, CDR2 FQGNSA. The CDR3 spans 14 residues. Trimming shortened V by 1 base and J by 4 bases, and 8 bases separated the two germline ends. CDR3 in DNA: TGTGCCAGCAGCTTAGGGGCAGGCGGAAACACCATATATTTT. Amino acids: CASSLGAGGNTIYF.

The chain carries TRBV4-3 and TRBJ2-1, with 8 nucleotides matching TRBD2. The CDR3 has 17 amino acids. Germline trimming cut 0 bases from V and 7 bases from J; bases unmatched to any gene: 11. The germline CDR1 and CDR2 sequences are LGHNA and YSLEER. The CDR3 DNA sequence: TGCGCCAGCAGCCAAGACGTTGGCGGGGGGCCGCGGAATGAGCAGTTCTTC. Its protein is CASSQDVGGGPRNEQFF.

The gene calls are TRBV4-1 and TRBJ1-2; D not resolved. With 1 base removed from V and 8 bases from J, the gap between germline ends came to 14 bases. Germline V gene data show CDR1 as MGHRA and CDR2 as YSYEKL. The CDR3 consists of 14 residues. DNA of the CDR3: TGCGCCAGCAGCCAAGCCCCCGGGGTTGGGGGCTACACCTTC. This sequence encodes CASSQAPGVGGYTF.